This T cell receptor (beta chain) was obtained from a study of OX40 agonist ivuxolimab in advanced cancers. The repertoire was sequenced with immunoSEQ multiplex PCR; TCRdb's copy has only in-frame clones and lacks some. This table holds roughly 41,000 clones, approximately 90% found once. Germline CDR1 and CDR2: SGHDT and YYEEEE. This CDR3 spans 16 amino acids. V lost 1 base to trimming and J lost 3 bases, with 17 bases between them. This material consisted of CD4+ or CD8+ T cells sorted from blood, taken in a trial of the OX40 agonist ivuxolimab. The clonotype comes from an adult with an advanced solid tumor such as melanoma, head and neck, liver or kidney cancer. The rearrangement links TRBV5-6 to TRBJ2-7; D is unresolved. In DNA form, the CDR3 reads TGTGCCAGCAGCTTGCTAGGTCAGTTAGGCCACTACGAGCAGTACTTC. Protein: CASSLLGQLGHYEQYF.